This T cell receptor (beta chain) comes out of a study of T cells after yellow fever vaccination. Broader study findings: Post-booster reappearance was seen for most primary-vaccination clones (nearly 97% CD4, around 88% CD8). Highly abundant clonotypes carried over from the bulk population could end up in FACS-sorted repertoires as contaminants. Overall, a small share of clonotypes was seen in both CD4 and CD8 compartments.

The study made its TCR cDNA through 5'RACE template switching. That step introduced a universal primer site along with UMIs. TCRdb used MiXCR to reprocess the 5' RACE reads, holding one entry per CDR3 protein. The sample includes about 350,000 distinct CDR3 sequences, around 10% of them seen just once. This clonotype was observed many times. Its antigen is unknown. The CDR3 has 13 residues. The germline V gene encodes CDR1 MNHEY and CDR2 SVGAGI. V lost 7 bases to trimming and J lost 9 bases, with 16 bases between them. The J gene is TRBJ1-5, the V gene TRBV6-5; no clear D gene. The clonotype was recovered from a man aged 18 to 35 who received the YFV17D yellow fever vaccine. The sequencing used PBMCs, collected on the day of the first yellow fever vaccination. CDR3 loop: CASKMAESGPQHF. In DNA form, the CDR3 reads TGTGCCAGCAAAATGGCAGAGAGTGGGCCCCAGCATTTT.